This T cell receptor (beta chain) was sequenced for a study of T cell responses to AZD1222 COVID-19 vaccine. About this clone: As yet, its antigen is unknown.

The data were produced by immunoSEQ multiplex PCR, yet TCRdb's version contains in-frame clones alone and is incomplete. The data contain around 130,000 clones, about nine tenths of them singletons. Regarding the study as a whole: Donors were largely white British and mainly female; clonal diversity was possibly underestimated. The study found Spike-specific TCR breadth and depth rose after two AZD1222 doses.

The TCR was taken from an adult who received the AZD1222 COVID-19 vaccine. Material: peripheral blood, obtained 28 days after the second AZD1222 dose.

The CDR3 DNA is TGTGCCAGCAGCAGGGGCTCTAGCAGGGAAGAGCAGTACTTC. The encoded protein is CASSRGSSREEQYF. The chain links TRBV14 to TRBJ2-7; D could derive from TRBD1 or TRBD2 (5 bases each). Germline-derived CDR1 and CDR2 are SGHDN and FVKESK. V was shortened by 5 bases and J by 7 bases, with 18 bases between the two germline ends. There are 14 residues in the CDR3. Variable domain in full (rest from reference TRBV14 and TRBJ2-7): EAGVTQFPSHSVIEKGQTVTLRCDPISGHDNLYWYRRVMGKEIKFLLHFVKESKQDESGMPNNRFLAERTGGTYSTLKVQPAELEDSGVYFCASSRGSSREEQYFGPGTRLTVT.